Below, 7 T cell receptor beta chains from the same sample are listed, as sequenced in a study of control samples from healthy donors and cancer patients. Only in-frame clones appear in the TCRdb table, and some are missing; sequencing was by immunoSEQ multiplex PCR. The data hold about 69,000 clones, with over 85% observed a single time. The sample consisted of PBMCs. These receptors originate from a man aged 55 to 70 with lung cancer.

This clone was seen more than once but under ten times. The V gene is TRBV5-5, the J gene TRBJ2-5; D tentatively fits TRBD1 or TRBD2 (6 bases each). The germline gives CDR1 SGHKS, CDR2 YYEKEE (reference sequence). There are 15 residues in the CDR3. The germline V and J ends were trimmed by 3 bases and 1 base, with 13 bases remaining between them. CDR3 protein: CASSSGRGLQETQYF. For the CDR3, the DNA is TGTGCCAGCAGCTCAGGACGGGGGCTCCAAGAGACCCAGTACTTC.

The rearrangement links TRBV29-1 to TRBJ2-7; TRBD2 matches at 11 bases. Trimming cost V 6 bases and J 7 bases; bases outside gene matches: 8. Germline V gene data show CDR1 as SQVTM and CDR2 as ANQGSEA. The CDR3 totals 13 residues. The CDR3 DNA reads TGCAGCGTGGCTTCTAGCGGGGGGCAGGAGCAGTACGTC. Protein product: CSVASSGGQEQYV.

The CDR3, as DNA: TGTGCCAGCTCACCACCGGGACTAGCGGGGGATACGCAGTATTTT. Its protein is CASSPPGLAGDTQYF. The J gene is TRBJ2-3, the V gene TRBV18; 13 bases are a match to TRBD2. Germline CDR1 and CDR2: KGHSH and LQKENI. V was pared by 0 bases and J by 6 bases, with 0 bases of the junction left unmatched. This CDR3 contains 15 residues.

The count of this clone is one. The gene calls are TRBV3-1 (or the pseudogene TRBV3-2) and TRBJ2-5; D remains ambiguous. The length of the CDR3 is 14 residues. V lost 0 bases to trimming and J lost 5 bases, with 10 bases between them. Germline-derived CDR1 and CDR2 are LGHDT and YNNKEL (reference sequence). The CDR3 is CASSQEAPWETQYF. The CDR3 nucleotides read TGTGCCAGCAGCCAAGAAGCCCCGTGGGAGACCCAGTACTTC.

The genes are TRBV7-2 and TRBJ2-2; no definite D call. CDR1 and CDR2 from the germline V gene are SGHTA and FQGNSA. This CDR3 is built from 13 residues. V lost 5 bases, J lost 4 bases, and 8 bases lay in between. Written as DNA, the CDR3 is TGTGCCAGCAGCCAAAACCCCACCGGGGAGCTGTTTTTT. It translates to CASSQNPTGELFF.

V and J are TRBV13 and TRBJ2-1, with TRBD2 identical over 10 bases. The junction had 16 bases not matched to a gene; V was cut back by 4 bases and J by 4 bases. Germline loops: CDR1 PRHDT, CDR2 FYEKMQ (reference sequence). The CDR3 is made up of 19 amino acids. The DNA of the CDR3 is TGTGCCAGCAGCTCCCGACTAGCGGGTCCCCCACCTCCGTACAATGAGCAGTTCTTC. Encoded protein: CASSSRLAGPPPPYNEQFF.

This clone has a handful of counts. This chain links TRBV9 with TRBJ1-2; D possibly corresponds to TRBD1 (5 bases). The CDR3 contains 17 residues. Trimming pared 3 bases from V and 2 bases from J, leaving 20 bases between. CDR1 is SGDLS, CDR2 YYNGEE, per germline. CDR3 bases: TGTGCCAGCAGCGCACAACCGATGGGGGGGGAAAACTATGGCTACACCTTC. Translated, it gives CASSAQPMGGENYGYTF.